The sequence of this TCR beta chain was determined in a study of blood T cell repertoires in COVID-19. Source study methods: From reference gene primer amplification, estimates of nucleated cell counts were derived. Assay used: immunoSEQ multiplex PCR; TCRdb lists only in-frame clones, some missing. That table gives V, J and clone size, and the DNA gave D and trimming. The sample records just over 250,000 clones, about nine tenths being singletons. This CDR3 contains 10 residues. The V gene lost 7 bases and the J gene lost 8 bases, with 7 bases spanning the gap. Germline V gene lookup returns CDR1 SGHTS and CDR2 YDEGEE.

The clonotype originates from a man in his forties who had recovered from COVID-19. The gene calls are TRBV5-8 and TRBJ2-1; unclear D gene. Sequencing was carried out using peripheral blood. CDR3 loop: CASQLYEQFF. The CDR3, as DNA: TGTGCCAGCCAACTTTATGAGCAGTTCTTC.